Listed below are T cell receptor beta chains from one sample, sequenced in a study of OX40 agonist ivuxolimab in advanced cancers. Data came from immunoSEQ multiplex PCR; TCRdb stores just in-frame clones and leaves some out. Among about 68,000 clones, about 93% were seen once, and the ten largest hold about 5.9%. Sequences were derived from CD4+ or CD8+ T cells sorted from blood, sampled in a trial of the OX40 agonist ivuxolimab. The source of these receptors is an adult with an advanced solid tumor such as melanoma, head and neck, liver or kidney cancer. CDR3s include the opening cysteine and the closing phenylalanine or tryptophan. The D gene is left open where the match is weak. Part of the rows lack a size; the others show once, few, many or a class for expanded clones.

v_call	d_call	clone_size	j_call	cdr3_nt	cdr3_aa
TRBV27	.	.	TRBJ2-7	TGTGCCAGCAGTTCTAATCCTACCTACGAGCAGTACTTC	CASSSNPTYEQYF
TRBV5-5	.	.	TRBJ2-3	TGTGCCAGCAGCCCGGACTTTTTGAGCACAGATACGCAGTATTTT	CASSPDFLSTDTQYF
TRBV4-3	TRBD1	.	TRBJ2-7	TGCGCCAGCAGCCAAGTGGGGACAGGGGGATACGAGCAGTACTTC	CASSQVGTGGYEQYF
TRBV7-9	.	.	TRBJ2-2	TGTGCCAGCAGCCCACCGCAGGGAATCCCCGGGGAGCTGTTTTTT	CASSPPQGIPGELFF
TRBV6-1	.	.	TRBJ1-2	TGTGCCAGCAGACCCGACAGTTACTATGGCTACACCTTC	CASRPDSYYGYTF
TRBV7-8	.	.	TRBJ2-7	TGTGCCAGCAGCTTAGCCGGCGGTGGCACCTACGAGCAGTACTTC	CASSLAGGGTYEQYF
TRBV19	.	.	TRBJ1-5	TGTGCCAGTAGTACAGGGATTCAGCCCCAGCATTTT	CASSTGIQPQHF
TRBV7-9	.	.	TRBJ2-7	TGTGCCAGCAGCTCCACGACTATCGGACAAAACGAGCAGTACTTC	CASSSTTIGQNEQYF
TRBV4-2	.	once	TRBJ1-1	TGTGCCAGCAAAGGGATCCCAGGGGCTGAAGCTTTCTTT	CASKGIPGAEAFF
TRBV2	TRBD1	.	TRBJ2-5	TGTGCCAGCGGAAAGACAGGGGGTACGGAGACCCAGTACTTC	CASGKTGGTETQYF
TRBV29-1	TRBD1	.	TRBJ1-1	TGCAGCGTTGAAAACAGGGGCATGAACACTGAAGCTTTCTTT	CSVENRGMNTEAFF
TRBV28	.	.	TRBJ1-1	TGTGCCAGCAGTTTATACGCAGGGAACACTGAAGCTTTCTTT	CASSLYAGNTEAFF
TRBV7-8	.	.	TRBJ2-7	TGTGCCAGCAGCTTACAGGACGGGAATACCTACGAGCAGTACTTC	CASSLQDGNTYEQYF
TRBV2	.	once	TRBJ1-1	TGTGCCAGCAGCTTCGGGACGGGAGCTTTCTTT	CASSFGTGAFF